The present T cell receptor (beta chain) was sequenced within a study of cytomegalovirus exposure and HLA in healthy donors. Profiling relied on immunoSEQ multiplex PCR, and the TCRdb table lists in-frame clones only, not all of them. The sample has about 130,000 clones, 90% to 95% seen once. Concerning this clone: Its target is not known.

The donors were members of the validation cohort, which comprised 120 subjects and was separate from the first cohort of roughly 700 subjects. Study results and caveats: Reportedly, cytomegalovirus status was diagnosed with high sensitivity and specificity. The study labeled 170 or so TCR beta chains cytomegalovirus-associated.

The germline V and J ends were trimmed by 5 bases and 0 bases, with 23 bases remaining between them. CDR3 length: 18 amino acids. Looked up from germline, CDR1 is GTSNPN and CDR2 is SVGIG (reference sequence). The TCR was taken from a woman aged 18-29 years in good health and CMV-seronegative. The genes are TRBV30 and TRBJ2-1; no clear D. Source material: PBMCs. The CDR3 reads CAWSLLLFMKSSYNEQFF. In DNA, the CDR3 is TGTGCCTGGTCCCTGTTACTTTTCATGAAGAGCTCCTACAATGAGCAGTTCTTC.